Below, 27 T cell receptor beta chains from the same sample are listed, as sequenced in a study of PD-L1 blockade in urothelial cancer (dated by TCRdb to the late 2010s). The sample's time point label, in plain terms: pretreatment peripheral blood. Library prep was done by the immunoSEQ multiplex PCR assay. TCRdb provides this immuneACCESS table in a form limited to in-frame rearrangements. Some clones are lacking; in checked studies, under half of them reflect an unresolved V gene, and why the rest are absent is not known. Across this sample there are over 45,000 clones, with just over 85% seen only once. Together, the top ten hold about 20% of the sample. Sequences were derived from PBMCs, sampled around atezolizumab (anti-PD-L1) treatment. The source of these receptors is a man aged 55 to 70 with urothelial cancer.

V and J are TRBV19 and TRBJ2-1, with TRBD2 as a possible D gene (5 bases). Trimming stripped 3 bases from V and 8 bases from J, with 11 bases between. The CDR3 sequence is 13 residues long. Germline V lookup: CDR1 LNHDA, CDR2 SQIVND (reference sequence). The CDR3 DNA is TGTGCCAGTAGTATTCAGACTAACCATGAGCAGTTCTTC. Translated: CASSIQTNHEQFF.

This chain uses TRBV7-2 with TRBJ1-2; D ambiguous. This CDR3 is 14 amino acids long. V gave up 5 bases and J gave up 6 bases, with 16 bases separating them. CDR1 and CDR2 from the germline V gene are SGHTA and FQGNSA. Here the CDR3 DNA reads TGTGCCAGCAGCGTAAGGGAGATCCGGCATGGCTACACCTTC. Its protein product is CASSVREIRHGYTF.

The chain recombines TRBV10-1 with TRBJ2-2; 10 bases agree with TRBD2. With 6 bases clipped from V and 1 base from J, the junction kept 8 bases outside the gene matches. The CDR3 has 17 amino acids. The germline CDR1 and CDR2 sequences are WNHNN and SYGVQD (reference sequence). The CDR3 DNA is TGCGCCAGCAGGGTAGCGGGGGGACTGAAGAACACCGGGGAGCTGTTTTTT. Its protein product is CASRVAGGLKNTGELFF.

This chain connects TRBV6-1 to TRBJ1-6; D is unclear. V shed 3 bases and J shed 4 bases, with 7 bases lying between them. This CDR3 comprises 14 residues. The germline gives CDR1 MNHNS, CDR2 SASEGT. CDR3 sequence: CASSEAQYNSPLHF. CDR3 nucleotide sequence: TGTGCCAGCAGTGAGGCCCAGTATAATTCACCCCTCCACTTT.

V is TRBV30 and J is TRBJ1-5; 9 bases map to TRBD1. The CDR3 length is 15 residues. Germline-derived CDR1 and CDR2 are GTSNPN and SVGIG (reference sequence). V lost 0 bases, J lost 5 bases, and 5 bases stayed unmatched. As DNA, the CDR3 is TGTGCCTGGAGTGTACCCAGACAGGGGGATCAGCCCCAGCATTTT. Its protein is CAWSVPRQGDQPQHF.

This chain links TRBV7-9 with TRBJ2-1, with 9 bases fitting TRBD1. The length of the CDR3 is 15 residues. The ends lost 3 bases at V and 5 bases at J; junction bases unmatched: 5. Germline-derived CDR1 and CDR2 are SEHNR and FQNEAQ (reference sequence). The CDR3 here is CASSLQGQGNNEQFF. The CDR3 coding sequence is TGTGCCAGCAGCTTGCAGGGACAGGGTAACAATGAGCAGTTCTTC.

The gene calls are TRBV9 and TRBJ1-1; 7 bases are shared with TRBD1. The ends lost 4 bases at V and 1 base at J; junction bases unmatched: 13. Germline V lookup: CDR1 SGDLS, CDR2 YYNGEE. This CDR3 region has 17 residues. This CDR3 is CASSSRWTGFPNTEAFF. CDR3 sequence (DNA): TGTGCCAGCAGCTCCAGATGGACAGGCTTTCCGAACACTGAAGCTTTCTTT.

The V gene is TRBV29-1, the J gene TRBJ1-5, with TRBD1 matching 9 bases. The CDR3 loop spans 15 amino acids. V was pared by 5 bases and J by 4 bases, with 9 bases of the junction left unmatched. Germline CDR1 reads SQVTM; CDR2 reads ANQGSEA. The CDR3 spells CSVKTGTGYNQPQHF. The CDR3 coding sequence is TGCAGCGTTAAAACCGGGACAGGGTATAATCAGCCCCAGCATTTT. Supplemented by reference TRBV29-1 and TRBJ1-5, the full variable domain reads SAVISQKPSRDICQRGTSLTIQCQVDSQVTMMFWYRQQPGQSLTLIATANQGSEATYESGFVIDKFPISRPNLTFSTLTVSNMSPEDSSIYLCSVKTGTGYNQPQHFGDGTRLSIL.

This chain connects TRBV29-1 to TRBJ2-3; D perhaps matches TRBD1 (6 bases). CDR1 and CDR2 from the germline V gene are SQVTM and ANQGSEA. Trimming removed 6 bases from V and 6 bases from J, with 13 bases in between. There are 12 residues in the CDR3. The CDR3 nucleotides are TGCAGCGTCTTCAGGGGAGCGGATACGCAGTATTTT. Translation: CSVFRGADTQYF.

The V and J genes are TRBV19 and TRBJ1-2; 7 nucleotides agree with TRBD1. Germline trimming cut 10 bases from V and 3 bases from J; bases unmatched to any gene: 8. The CDR3 loop spans 13 amino acids. Germline V gene data show CDR1 as LNHDA and CDR2 as SQIVND (reference sequence). The CDR3 sequence is CATSRTGYYGYTF. CDR3 coding DNA: TGTGCCACCTCACGGACAGGATACTATGGCTACACCTTC. Full variable domain (missing parts from reference TRBV19 and TRBJ1-2): DGGITQSPKYLFRKEGQNVTLSCEQNLNHDAMYWYRQDPGQGLRLIYYSQIVNDFQKGDIAEGYSVSREKKESFPLTVTSAQKNPTAFYLCATSRTGYYGYTFGSGTRLTVV.

The genes are TRBV5-1 and TRBJ1-2; 7 positions match TRBD1. CDR3 length: 14 amino acids. V gave up 1 base and J gave up 6 bases; unmatched junction bases: 6. Germline values: CDR1 SGHRS, CDR2 YFSETQ. CDR3: CASSLSQGEDGYTF. In nucleotides, the CDR3 is TGCGCCAGCAGCTTGTCCCAGGGGGAGGATGGCTACACCTTC.

The chain employs TRBV5-8 and TRBJ1-2; D is ambiguous. Germline V gene lookup returns CDR1 SGHTS and CDR2 YDEGEE. V was clipped by 4 bases and J by 4 bases, with 17 bases between them. The CDR3 spans 15 residues. CDR3 loop: CASSPRGSSSYGYTF. In DNA, the CDR3 is TGTGCCAGCAGCCCCCGGGGTTCCTCATCCTATGGCTACACCTTC. The variable domain in full, with the rest retrieved from reference TRBV5-8 and TRBJ1-2, is EAGVTQSPTHLIKTRGQQATLRCSPISGHTSVYWYQQALGLGLQFLLWYDEGEERNRGNFPPRFSGRQFPNYSSELNVNALELEDSALYLCASSPRGSSSYGYTFGSGTRLTVV.

The chain links TRBV19 to TRBJ2-1; weak D call: TRBD1 (6 bases). The germline V gene encodes CDR1 LNHDA and CDR2 SQIVND (reference sequence). The CDR3 has 16 residues. V shed 6 bases and J shed 2 bases, with 17 bases lying between them. The CDR3 here is CASRGVGAGTYNEQFF. CDR3 nucleotides: TGTGCCAGTAGGGGGGTGGGGGCCGGAACCTACAATGAGCAGTTCTTC. The full variable domain, completed using reference TRBV19 and TRBJ2-1, is DGGITQSPKYLFRKEGQNVTLSCEQNLNHDAMYWYRQDPGQGLRLIYYSQIVNDFQKGDIAEGYSVSREKKESFPLTVTSAQKNPTAFYLCASRGVGAGTYNEQFFGPGTRLTVL.

This chain uses TRBV4-3 with TRBJ1-2; 8 bases are shared with TRBD1. The CDR3 is 16 residues long. Germline V lookup: CDR1 LGHNA, CDR2 YSLEER. Trimming removed 0 bases from V and 5 bases from J; junction bases left unmatched: 8. This chain's CDR3 is CASSQDRTQGGYGYTF. The CDR3 DNA reads TGCGCCAGCAGCCAAGATCGAACACAGGGGGGATATGGCTACACCTTC.

As DNA, the CDR3 is TGCGCCAGCAGCCCGACCTACCTCCGGGACAGGGCCCCCATGCTGGGATACGAGCAGTACTTC. Amino acids: CASSPTYLRDRAPMLGYEQYF. The chain carries TRBV4-1 and TRBJ2-7, with TRBD1 identical over 9 bases. The V and J ends lost 4 bases and 4 bases, in that order; junction bases with no gene match: 26. Germline V CDR1 and CDR2: MGHRA, YSYEKL. The CDR3 loop spans 21 amino acids.

This chain joins TRBV5-1 and TRBJ2-2; TRBD2 matches 9 bases. V gave up 5 bases and J gave up 1 base; unmatched junction bases: 3. Germline CDR1 SGHRS, CDR2 YFSETQ. The CDR3 is 15 amino acids. CDR3: CASRSSGGNTGELFF. In DNA form, the CDR3 reads TGCGCCAGCAGGAGTAGCGGGGGGAACACCGGGGAGCTGTTTTTT.

The genes are TRBV5-5 and TRBJ1-4; TRBD1 matches at 8 bases. The germline V gene has CDR1 SGHKS and CDR2 YYEKEE (reference sequence). The CDR3 spans 16 residues. V shed 0 bases, J shed 0 bases, and the junction held 1 base outside the gene matches. CDR3 sequence (DNA): TGTGCCAGCAGCTTGGGGGACAGGACAACTAATGAAAAACTGTTTTTT. Translating it yields CASSLGDRTTNEKLFF.

This rearrangement joins TRBV4-3 to TRBJ2-1, with 12 positions matching TRBD2. The germline V gene encodes CDR1 LGHNA and CDR2 YSLEER. V dropped 4 bases and J dropped 7; count of bases not matched to a gene: 5. The CDR3 sequence is 15 residues long. The CDR3 here is CASSPSGGAVNEQFF. CDR3 nucleotides: TGCGCCAGCAGCCCTAGCGGGGGGGCCGTGAATGAGCAGTTCTTC.

J is TRBJ2-1 and V is TRBV9; D is unresolved. Per the germline V gene, CDR1 is SGDLS and CDR2 is YYNGEE. The CDR3 extends over 12 amino acids. V dropped 3 bases and J dropped 9 bases, with 10 bases sitting between them. Here the CDR3 reads CASSALAGEQFF. For the CDR3, the DNA is TGTGCCAGCAGCGCCCTCGCCGGTGAGCAGTTCTTC.

In DNA form, the CDR3 reads TGCAGCGTTGAGGGAGCGGCTAGCTCCTACAATGAGCAGTTCTTC. Encoded protein: CSVEGAASSYNEQFF. The chain couples TRBV29-1 to TRBJ2-1, with D perhaps TRBD2 (5 bases). Germline assignment: CDR1 SQVTM and CDR2 ANQGSEA. The CDR3 is 15 residues long. V lost 3 bases, J lost 0 bases, and 12 bases lay in between.

The chain has TRBV7-6 and TRBJ2-7; D might be TRBD2 (7 bases). V lost 5 bases, J lost 0 bases, and 17 bases lay in between. The CDR3 contains 16 residues. The germline V gene has CDR1 SGHVS and CDR2 FNYEAQ. CDR3 sequence: CASSGGGQRSSYEQYF. CDR3 in DNA: TGTGCCAGCAGCGGGGGGGGCCAAAGGAGCTCCTACGAGCAGTACTTC.

The rearrangement links TRBV5-6 to TRBJ2-2; 9 bases are a match to TRBD2. With V trimmed by 4 bases and J by 1 base, 8 bases remained unmatched. The CDR3 contains 17 residues. Germline CDR1 and CDR2: SGHDT and YYEEEE. CDR3 bases: TGTGCCAGCAGCACAATACTAGCGGGTGTGAACACCGGGGAGCTGTTTTTT. Translation: CASSTILAGVNTGELFF.

The chain combines TRBV6-1 with TRBJ2-1, with 14 bases that match TRBD2. The junction had 10 bases not matched to a gene; V was cut back by 4 bases and J by 8 bases. This CDR3 is built from 17 residues. Per germline, CDR1 MNHNS and CDR2 SASEGT. CDR3 loop: CASSAGSGLAGVYEQFF. The CDR3 nucleotides are TGTGCCAGCAGTGCCGGGTCGGGACTAGCGGGGGTCTATGAGCAGTTCTTC.

Written as DNA, the CDR3 is TGTGCCAGTAGTATTAACCCGGGACAGGGGAAGTTCTTC. Translated: CASSINPGQGKFF. This chain uses TRBV19 with TRBJ2-1, with 10 bases fitting TRBD1. Germline CDR1 reads LNHDA; CDR2 reads SQIVND (reference sequence). After removal of 3 bases from V and 14 bases from J, the junction contained 7 bases not matched to a gene. This CDR3 comprises 13 residues.

This clone was detected a few times. The chain employs TRBV7-3 and TRBJ1-4, with D possibly TRBD1 on 6 matching bases. CDR1 is SGHTA and CDR2 is FQGTGA in the germline V gene. V lost 5 bases and J 8 bases, leaving 12 bases between the germline ends. This CDR3 is built from 13 residues. The CDR3 spells CASSPGHGEKLFF. In nucleotides, the CDR3 is TGTGCCAGCAGCCCGGGACACGGAGAAAAACTGTTTTTT.

A remark on this clone: A read error may account for a junction end that differs from germline. The DNA of the CDR3 is TGTGCTAGCAGCTTAGCTCGGGGGTTAAGTGAAAAACTGTTTTTT. Translation gives CASSLARGLSEKLFF. The chain employs TRBV7-7 and TRBJ1-4; weak D call: TRBD1 (5 bases). CDR1 is SSHAT, CDR2 FNYEAQ, per germline (reference sequence). This CDR3 has 15 residues.

The rearrangement uses TRBV12-5 and TRBJ2-6; D is unresolved. Germline CDR1 reads LGHNT; CDR2 reads FRNRAP. The V gene lost 1 base and the J gene lost 1 base, with 5 bases spanning the gap. The CDR3 contains 15 residues. Here the CDR3 DNA reads TGTGCTAGTGGTTTGGACAGTTCTGGGGCCAACGTCCTGACTTTC. It specifies CASGLDSSGANVLTF. The full variable domain, in which reference TRBV12-5 and TRBJ2-6 provide the parts outside the CDR3, is DARVTQTPRHKVTEMGQEVTMRCQPILGHNTVFWYRQTMMQGLELLAYFRNRAPLDDSGMPKDRFSAEMPDATLATLKIQPSEPRDSAVYFCASGLDSSGANVLTFGAGSRLTVL.